The 10 T cell receptor beta chains in this list originate from one sample, sequenced in a study of blood T cell repertoires in COVID-19. Some clones are missing from TCRdb's copy, which holds only in-frame ones; the method was immunoSEQ multiplex PCR. The sample yields roughly 250,000 clones, 79% seen once. Sequencing was done on a sample of peripheral blood. These TCRs come from a middle-aged woman with active or convalescent COVID-19.

The DNA for the CDR3 is TGCGCCAGCAGAAATTTACAGGGAGTGCTGAACACTGAAGCTTTCTTT. It is translated as CASRNLQGVLNTEAFF. V and J are TRBV5-1 and TRBJ1-1, with a weak D call TRBD1 (6 bases). V dropped 5 bases and J dropped 0 bases, with 17 bases sitting between them. Germline V gene sequence: CDR1 SGHRS, CDR2 YFSETQ. The CDR3 consists of 16 residues.

The V gene is TRBV2, the J gene TRBJ1-5; TRBD1 matches at 8 bases. Germline lookup yields CDR1 SNHLY and CDR2 FYNNEI. The CDR3 spans 13 residues. After removal of 5 bases from V and 5 bases from J, the junction contained 2 bases not matched to a gene. In DNA, the CDR3 is TGTGCCAGCAGTACAGGGGGTGATCAGCCCCAGCATTTT. Its translation is CASSTGGDQPQHF.

J is TRBJ1-1 and V is TRBV5-1, with D possibly matching TRBD1 (5 bases). The CDR3 runs to 13 residues. V lost 5 bases and J lost 4, with 12 bases in between. Per the germline V gene, CDR1 is SGHRS and CDR2 is YFSETQ. The CDR3 sequence is CASRAAGSTEAFF. The CDR3 DNA is TGCGCCAGCAGAGCAGCAGGGTCCACTGAAGCTTTCTTT.

The rearrangement links TRBV2 to TRBJ1-3, with D uncertain. Trimming took 7 bases from V and 3 from J, leaving 10 bases between them. The CDR3 covers 13 residues. Germline CDR1 is SNHLY and CDR2 is FYNNEI. The chain's CDR3 is CASIRGLGNTIYF. CDR3 nucleotide sequence: TGTGCCAGCATCCGTGGACTTGGAAACACCATATATTTT.

This sequence joins TRBV6-5 and TRBJ1-2; possibly TRBD1 for D (6 bases). CDR3 length equals 14 residues. Trimming pared 6 bases from V and 3 bases from J, leaving 14 bases between. Germline values: CDR1 MNHEY, CDR2 SVGAGI. The chain's CDR3 is CASRTGMVHYGYTF. The CDR3 DNA reads TGTGCCAGCAGAACAGGGATGGTGCACTATGGCTACACCTTC.

The chain links TRBV2 to TRBJ1-3; D is perhaps TRBD1 (5 bases). V was pared by 10 bases and J by 2 bases, with 15 bases between. The germline V gene has CDR1 SNHLY and CDR2 FYNNEI. This CDR3 is 14 amino acids long. The CDR3: CATRFKGAGNTIYF. For the CDR3, the DNA is TGTGCCACCCGTTTTAAAGGGGCTGGAAACACCATATATTTT.

This chain uses TRBV27 with TRBJ1-6, with 8 nucleotides matching TRBD1. Germline V gene sequence: CDR1 MNHEY, CDR2 SMNVEV (reference sequence). Losses at the gene ends were 8 bases for V and 8 bases for J; bases not matched to a gene: 8. The CDR3 covers 14 residues. The CDR3 is CASSYYRGDSPLHF. The CDR3 DNA is TGTGCCAGCTCTTATTACAGGGGGGATTCACCCCTCCACTTT.

This clone was found once. V and J are TRBV11-2 and TRBJ2-5, with D possibly matching TRBD2 (6 bases). The CDR3 runs 15 residues. Germline V CDR1 and CDR2: SGHAT, FQNNGV. V was shortened by 5 bases and J by 1 base, with 14 bases between the two germline ends. This chain's CDR3 is CASSLLTSFQETQYF. Here the CDR3 DNA reads TGTGCCAGCAGCCTACTGACTAGTTTCCAAGAGACCCAGTACTTC.

CDR3 DNA sequence: TGCGCCAGCAGCCCAGGGACAGGGATTAGCACAGATACGCAGTATTTT. Encoded protein: CASSPGTGISTDTQYF. The genes are TRBV5-1 and TRBJ2-3; 9 bases agree with TRBD1. This CDR3 comprises 16 residues. V trimming: 4 bases; J trimming: 0 bases; junction bases outside the gene matches: 6. Germline CDR1 SGHRS, CDR2 YFSETQ.

This clone was counted between two and nine times. The chain links TRBV5-1 to TRBJ2-1, with D possibly matching TRBD1 (6 bases). Between the trimmed V and J ends, which lost 7 bases and 8 bases, there was a span of 22 bases. CDR1 SGHRS and CDR2 YFSETQ come from the germline V gene. The CDR3 runs to 15 residues. The DNA of the CDR3 is TGCGCCAGCGCCTCGGGCCAGGGGAAGATAGATGAGCAGTTCTTC. Translated: CASASGQGKIDEQFF.